The present entry profiles one T cell receptor beta chain with its context. Here the gene names and germline are mouse. From the germline J gene comes the end of the CDR3, since the read stops 1 residue before it. The same CDR3 arises from other DNA sequences in this sample as well. CDR1 is SNHLY and CDR2 is FYNGKV in the germline V gene (reference sequence). The V and J ends lost 2 bases and 2 bases respectively, with 6 bases between them. There are 14 residues in the CDR3. The data stem from a study of tissue T cells after allogeneic stem cell transplantation. Time point described: mouse harvest day 14 after allogeneic transplant. Each mouse received 10^7 T-cell-depleted marrow cells plus 10^6 splenic CD5+ T cells by tail vein. Measured with immunoSEQ multiplex PCR; TCRdb has only the in-frame clones, and not every one. The sample lists more than 2,500 clones, about half occurring once.

The chain couples TRBV3 to TRBJ2-2; no firm D call. This TCR was sampled from a female BALB/c mouse given C57BL/6 T cells with graft-versus-host disease after an allogeneic hematopoietic cell transplant. What was sequenced was lymph node tissue. The CDR3 bases that were read are TGTGCCAGCAGCTTAAGGGTGAACACCGGGCAGCTCTAC. Protein product: CASSLRVNTGQLY. The CDR3 in its entirety is CASSLRVNTGQLYF.